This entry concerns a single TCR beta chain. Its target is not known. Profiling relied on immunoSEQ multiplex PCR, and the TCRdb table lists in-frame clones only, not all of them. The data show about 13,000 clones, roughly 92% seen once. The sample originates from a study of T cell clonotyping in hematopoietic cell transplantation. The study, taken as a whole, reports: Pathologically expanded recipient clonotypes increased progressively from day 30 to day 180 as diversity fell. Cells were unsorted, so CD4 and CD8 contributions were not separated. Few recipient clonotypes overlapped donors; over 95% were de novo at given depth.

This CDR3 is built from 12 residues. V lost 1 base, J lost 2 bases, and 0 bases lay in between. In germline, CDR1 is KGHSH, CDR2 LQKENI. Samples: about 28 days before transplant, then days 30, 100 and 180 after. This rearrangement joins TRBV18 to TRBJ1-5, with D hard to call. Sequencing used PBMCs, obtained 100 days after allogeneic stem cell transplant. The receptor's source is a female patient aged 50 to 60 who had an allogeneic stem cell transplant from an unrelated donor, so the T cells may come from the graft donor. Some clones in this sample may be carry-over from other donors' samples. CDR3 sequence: CASSPRNQPQHF. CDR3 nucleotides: TGTGCCAGCTCACCACGCAATCAGCCCCAGCATTTT.